This T cell receptor (beta chain) was sequenced in a study of blood T cell repertoires in COVID-19. Study in general: PBMCs, B-cell-depleted T cells, or T cells were the source of the cDNA or gDNA that made up the material.

The cohort comprised adults aged roughly 18 to 90 years residing in 24 US areas. Cohort assignment relied on participant-reported clinical history. How the authors handled the data: Estimates of nucleated cell counts were drawn from the amplification of reference gene primers. Some clones are missing from TCRdb's copy, which holds only in-frame ones; the method was immunoSEQ multiplex PCR. The V and J calls and the clone size are those of that table, but D and trimming were determined from the DNA. The sample has fewer than 500,000 clones; roughly 87% are singletons. In this sample, this clone turned up once. This sample also contains other DNA sequences that code for the same CDR3. Trimming at V came to 5 bases and at J to 3 bases, leaving 2 bases not matched to a gene. The CDR3 contains 15 residues. Germline assignment: CDR1 SGHNT and CDR2 YENEEA.

Sequenced sample: PBMCs or T cells enriched from blood (not recorded which). The clonotype comes from a young woman with acute COVID-19. The J gene is TRBJ2-1, the V gene TRBV11-3; 12 bases map to TRBD2. The CDR3 region is CASSQLAGGYNEQFF. The CDR3 DNA is TGTGCCAGCAGCCAACTAGCGGGAGGCTACAATGAGCAGTTCTTC.